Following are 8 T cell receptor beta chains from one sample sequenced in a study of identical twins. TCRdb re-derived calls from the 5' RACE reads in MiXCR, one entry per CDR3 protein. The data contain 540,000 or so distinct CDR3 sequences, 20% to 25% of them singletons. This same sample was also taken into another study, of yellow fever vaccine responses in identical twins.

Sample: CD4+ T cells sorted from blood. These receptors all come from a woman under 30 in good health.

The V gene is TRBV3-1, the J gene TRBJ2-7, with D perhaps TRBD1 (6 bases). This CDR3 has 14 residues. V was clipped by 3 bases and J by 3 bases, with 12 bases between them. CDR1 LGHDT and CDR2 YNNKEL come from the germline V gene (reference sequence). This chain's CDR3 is CASSHPGHNYEQYV. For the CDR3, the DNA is TGTGCCAGCAGCCACCCGGGACATAACTACGAGCAGTACGTC.

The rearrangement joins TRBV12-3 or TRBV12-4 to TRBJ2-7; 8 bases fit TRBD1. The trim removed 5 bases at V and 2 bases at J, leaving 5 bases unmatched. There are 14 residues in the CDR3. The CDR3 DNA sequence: TGTGCCAGCAGTCGACAGGGGATACCCTACGAGCAGTACTTC. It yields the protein CASSRQGIPYEQYF.

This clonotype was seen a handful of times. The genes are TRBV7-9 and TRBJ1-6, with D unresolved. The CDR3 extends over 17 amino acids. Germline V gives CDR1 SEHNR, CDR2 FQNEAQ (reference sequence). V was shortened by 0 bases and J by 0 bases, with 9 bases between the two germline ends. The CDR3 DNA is TGTGCCAGCAGCTTAGCCAGATCACCCTCCTATAATTCACCCCTCCACTTT. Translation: CASSLARSPSYNSPLHF.

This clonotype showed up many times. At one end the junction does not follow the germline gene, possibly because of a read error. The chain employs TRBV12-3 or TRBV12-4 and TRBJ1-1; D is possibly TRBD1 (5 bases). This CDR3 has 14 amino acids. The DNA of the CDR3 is TGCGCCAGCAGCTTGCAGGGCCCCAACACTGAAGCTTTCTTT. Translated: CASSLQGPNTEAFF.

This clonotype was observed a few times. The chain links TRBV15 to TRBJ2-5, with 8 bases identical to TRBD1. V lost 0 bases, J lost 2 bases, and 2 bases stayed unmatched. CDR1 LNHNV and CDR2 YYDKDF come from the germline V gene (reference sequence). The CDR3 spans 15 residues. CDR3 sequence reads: CATSREQGVQETQYF. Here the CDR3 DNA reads TGTGCCACCAGCAGAGAACAGGGGGTTCAAGAGACCCAGTACTTC.

CDR3 in amino acids: CASSLRTDSNQPQHF. The CDR3 region has the DNA TGTGCCAGCAGCCTCAGGACAGATAGCAATCAGCCCCAGCATTTT. The chain carries TRBV2 and TRBJ1-5; the D gene is possibly TRBD1 (6 bases). CDR3 length: 15 amino acids. Germline V gene lookup returns CDR1 SNHLY and CDR2 FYNNEI. V was shortened by 6 bases and J by 0 bases, with 12 bases between the two germline ends.

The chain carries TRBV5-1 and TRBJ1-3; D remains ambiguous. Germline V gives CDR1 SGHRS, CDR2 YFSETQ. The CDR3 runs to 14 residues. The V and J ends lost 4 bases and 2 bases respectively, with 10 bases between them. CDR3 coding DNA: TGCGCCAGCAGCACGCCCGGGGCTGGAAACACCATATATTTT. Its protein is CASSTPGAGNTIYF.

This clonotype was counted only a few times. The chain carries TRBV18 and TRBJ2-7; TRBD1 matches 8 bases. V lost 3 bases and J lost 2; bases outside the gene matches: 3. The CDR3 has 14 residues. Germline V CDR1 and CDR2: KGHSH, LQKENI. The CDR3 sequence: CASSPGQATYEQYF. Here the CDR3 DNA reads TGTGCCAGCTCACCGGGACAGGCAACCTACGAGCAGTACTTC. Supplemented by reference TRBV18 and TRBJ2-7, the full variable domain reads NAGVMQNPRHLVRRRGQEARLRCSPMKGHSHVYWYRQLPEEGLKFMVYLQKENIIDESGMPKERFSAEFPKEGPSILRIQQVVRGDSAAYFCASSPGQATYEQYFGPGTRLTVT.